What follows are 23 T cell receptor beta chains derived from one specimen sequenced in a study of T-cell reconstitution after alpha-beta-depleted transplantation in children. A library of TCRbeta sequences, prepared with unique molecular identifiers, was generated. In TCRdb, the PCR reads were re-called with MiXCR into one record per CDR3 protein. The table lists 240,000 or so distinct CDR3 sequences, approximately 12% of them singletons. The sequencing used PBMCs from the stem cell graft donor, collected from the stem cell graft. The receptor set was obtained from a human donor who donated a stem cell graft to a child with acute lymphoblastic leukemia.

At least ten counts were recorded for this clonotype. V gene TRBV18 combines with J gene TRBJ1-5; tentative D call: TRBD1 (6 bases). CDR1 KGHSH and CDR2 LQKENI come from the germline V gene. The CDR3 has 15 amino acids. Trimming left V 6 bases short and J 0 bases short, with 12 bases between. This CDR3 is CASSRDTYSNQPQHF. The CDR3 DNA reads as TGTGCCAGCTCCCGGGACACCTATAGCAATCAGCCCCAGCATTTT.

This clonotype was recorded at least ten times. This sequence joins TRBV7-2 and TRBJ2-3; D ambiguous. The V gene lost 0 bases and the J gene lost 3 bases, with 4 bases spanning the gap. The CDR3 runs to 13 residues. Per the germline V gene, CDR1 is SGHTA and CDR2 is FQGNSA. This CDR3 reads CASSLALTDTQYF. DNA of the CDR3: TGTGCCAGCAGCTTAGCATTAACAGATACGCAGTATTTT.

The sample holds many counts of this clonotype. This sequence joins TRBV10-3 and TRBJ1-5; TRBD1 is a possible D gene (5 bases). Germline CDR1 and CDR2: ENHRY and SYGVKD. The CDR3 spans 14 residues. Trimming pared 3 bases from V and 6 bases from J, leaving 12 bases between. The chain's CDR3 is CAISEGTRGQPQHF. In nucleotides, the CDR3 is TGTGCCATCAGTGAAGGGACTCGGGGTCAGCCCCAGCATTTT.

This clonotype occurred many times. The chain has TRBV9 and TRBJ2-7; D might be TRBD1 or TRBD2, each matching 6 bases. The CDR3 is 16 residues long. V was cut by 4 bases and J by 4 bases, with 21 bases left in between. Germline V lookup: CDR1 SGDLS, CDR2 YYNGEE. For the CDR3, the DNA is TGTGCCAGCAGCCCCTTTAGAGGGGGACTCTGGTACGAGCAGTACTTC. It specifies CASSPFRGGLWYEQYF.

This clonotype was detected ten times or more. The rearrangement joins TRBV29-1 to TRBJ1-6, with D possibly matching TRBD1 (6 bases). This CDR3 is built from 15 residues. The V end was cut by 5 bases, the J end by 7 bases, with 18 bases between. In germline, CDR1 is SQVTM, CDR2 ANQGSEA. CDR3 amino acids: CSVRAGASWNSPLHF. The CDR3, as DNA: TGCAGCGTTAGGGCAGGGGCCTCTTGGAATTCACCCCTCCACTTT.

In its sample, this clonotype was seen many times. CDR3 amino acids: CASRKGQNYEQYF. CDR3 coding DNA: TGTGCCAGCAGGAAGGGACAGAACTACGAGCAGTACTTC. The chain carries TRBV6-2 or TRBV6-3 and TRBJ2-7, with 7 nucleotides matching TRBD1. Germline V gives CDR1 MNHEY, CDR2 SVGEGT. This CDR3 spans 13 amino acids. V trimming: 6 bases; J trimming: 3 bases; junction bases outside the gene matches: 5.

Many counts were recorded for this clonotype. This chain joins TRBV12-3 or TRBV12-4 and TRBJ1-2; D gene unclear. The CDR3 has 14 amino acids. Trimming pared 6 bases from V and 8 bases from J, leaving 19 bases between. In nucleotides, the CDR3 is TGTGCCAGCAGCCGCGGTGAGACTTCGAGCGGCTACACCTTC. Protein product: CASSRGETSSGYTF.

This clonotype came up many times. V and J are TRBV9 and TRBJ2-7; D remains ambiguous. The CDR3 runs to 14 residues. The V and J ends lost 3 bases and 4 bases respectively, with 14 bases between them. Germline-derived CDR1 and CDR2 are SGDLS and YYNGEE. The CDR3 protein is CASSGRTARYEQYF. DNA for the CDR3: TGTGCCAGCAGCGGACGGACGGCCCGGTACGAGCAGTACTTC.

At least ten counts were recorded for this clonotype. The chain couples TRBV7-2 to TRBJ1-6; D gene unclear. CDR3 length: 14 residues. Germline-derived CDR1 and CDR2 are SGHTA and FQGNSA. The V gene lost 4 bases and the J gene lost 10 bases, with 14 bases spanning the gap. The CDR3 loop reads CASSSPQLESPLHF. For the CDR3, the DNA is TGTGCCAGCAGCTCCCCCCAGTTGGAGTCACCCCTCCACTTT.

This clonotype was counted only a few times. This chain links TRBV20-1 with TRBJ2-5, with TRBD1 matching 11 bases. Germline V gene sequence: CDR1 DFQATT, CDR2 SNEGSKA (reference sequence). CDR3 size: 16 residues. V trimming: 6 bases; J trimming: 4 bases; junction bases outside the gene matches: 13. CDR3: CSAPTPDRGQGETQYF. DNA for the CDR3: TGCAGTGCCCCGACCCCGGACAGGGGGCAGGGAGAGACCCAGTACTTC.

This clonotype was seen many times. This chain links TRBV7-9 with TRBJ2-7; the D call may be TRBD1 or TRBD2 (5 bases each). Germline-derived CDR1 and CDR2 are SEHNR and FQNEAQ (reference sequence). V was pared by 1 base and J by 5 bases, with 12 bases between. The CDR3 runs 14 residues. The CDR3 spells CASSLEAGSNEQYF. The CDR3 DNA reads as TGTGCCAGCAGCTTAGAAGCAGGGAGTAACGAGCAGTACTTC.

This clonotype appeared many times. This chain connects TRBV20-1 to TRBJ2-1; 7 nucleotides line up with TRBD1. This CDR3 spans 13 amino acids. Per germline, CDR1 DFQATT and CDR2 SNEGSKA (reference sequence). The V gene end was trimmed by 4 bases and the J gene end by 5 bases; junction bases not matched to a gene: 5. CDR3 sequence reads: CSAKIDRDNEQFF. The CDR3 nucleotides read TGCAGTGCTAAAATCGACAGGGACAATGAGCAGTTCTTC.

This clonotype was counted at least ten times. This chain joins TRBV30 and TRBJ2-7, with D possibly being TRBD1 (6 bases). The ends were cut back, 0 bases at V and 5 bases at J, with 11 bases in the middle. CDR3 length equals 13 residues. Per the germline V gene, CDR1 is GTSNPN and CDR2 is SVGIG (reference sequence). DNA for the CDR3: TGTGCCTGGAGTGTTTACAGGGAGAACGAGCAGTACTTC. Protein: CAWSVYRENEQYF.

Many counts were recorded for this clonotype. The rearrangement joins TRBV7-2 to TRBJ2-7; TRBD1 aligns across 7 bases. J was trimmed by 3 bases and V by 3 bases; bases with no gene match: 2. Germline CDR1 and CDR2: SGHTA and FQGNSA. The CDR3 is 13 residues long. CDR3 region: CASSLDRYYEQYF. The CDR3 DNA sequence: TGTGCCAGCAGCTTGGACAGGTACTACGAGCAGTACTTC.

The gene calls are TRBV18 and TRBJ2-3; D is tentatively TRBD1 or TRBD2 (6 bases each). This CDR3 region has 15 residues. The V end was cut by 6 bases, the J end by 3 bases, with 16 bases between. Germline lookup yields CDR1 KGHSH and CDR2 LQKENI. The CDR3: CASSRARGRTDTQYF. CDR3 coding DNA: TGTGCCAGCTCGCGAGCCCGGGGGCGGACAGATACGCAGTATTTT.

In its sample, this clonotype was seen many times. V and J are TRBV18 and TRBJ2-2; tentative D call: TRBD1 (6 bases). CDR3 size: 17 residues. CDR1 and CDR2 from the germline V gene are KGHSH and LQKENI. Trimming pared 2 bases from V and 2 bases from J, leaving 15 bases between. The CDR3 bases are TGTGCCAGCTCACCAGAATCCATCAGGGGAAACACCGGGGAGCTGTTTTTT. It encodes CASSPESIRGNTGELFF.

The CDR3 region is CSARFDRRNSPLHF. The CDR3 bases are TGCAGTGCTAGATTTGACAGGAGGAATTCACCCCTCCACTTT. This chain joins TRBV20-1 and TRBJ1-6; D is possibly TRBD1 (6 bases). This CDR3 is 14 amino acids long. Germline CDR1 is DFQATT and CDR2 is SNEGSKA (reference sequence). Trimming pared 2 bases from V and 7 bases from J, leaving 12 bases between.

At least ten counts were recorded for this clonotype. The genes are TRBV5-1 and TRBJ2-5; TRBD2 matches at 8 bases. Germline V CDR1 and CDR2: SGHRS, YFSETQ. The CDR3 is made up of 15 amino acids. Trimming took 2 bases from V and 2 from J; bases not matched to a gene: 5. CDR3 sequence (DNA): TGCGCCAGCAGCTTCCAAGCGGGGGAACAAGAGACCCAGTACTTC. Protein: CASSFQAGEQETQYF.

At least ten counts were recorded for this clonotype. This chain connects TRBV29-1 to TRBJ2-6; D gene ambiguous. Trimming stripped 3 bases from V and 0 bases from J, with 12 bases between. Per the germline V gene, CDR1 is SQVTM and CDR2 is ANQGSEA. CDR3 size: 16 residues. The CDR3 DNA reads TGCAGCGTTGAGGGCAGGTCTAGCTCTGGGGCCAACGTCCTGACTTTC. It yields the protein CSVEGRSSSGANVLTF. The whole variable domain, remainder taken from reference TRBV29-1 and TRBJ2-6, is SAVISQKPSRDICQRGTSLTIQCQVDSQVTMMFWYRQQPGQSLTLIATANQGSEATYESGFVIDKFPISRPNLTFSTLTVSNMSPEDSSIYLCSVEGRSSSGANVLTFGAGSRLTVL.

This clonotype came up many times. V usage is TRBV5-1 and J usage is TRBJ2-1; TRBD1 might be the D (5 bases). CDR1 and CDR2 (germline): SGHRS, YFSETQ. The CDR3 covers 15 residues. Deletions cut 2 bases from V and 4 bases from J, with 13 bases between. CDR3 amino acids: CASSFSSTAYNEQFF. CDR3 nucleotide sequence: TGCGCCAGCAGCTTCTCTTCGACAGCTTACAATGAGCAGTTCTTC.

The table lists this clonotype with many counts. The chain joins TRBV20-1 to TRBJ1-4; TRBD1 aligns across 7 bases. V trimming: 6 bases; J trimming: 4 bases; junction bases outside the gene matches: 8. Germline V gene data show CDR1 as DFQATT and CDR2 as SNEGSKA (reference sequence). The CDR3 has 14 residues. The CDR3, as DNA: TGCAGTGCCCGACCGGGACAGAGTAATGAAAAACTGTTTTTT. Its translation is CSARPGQSNEKLFF.

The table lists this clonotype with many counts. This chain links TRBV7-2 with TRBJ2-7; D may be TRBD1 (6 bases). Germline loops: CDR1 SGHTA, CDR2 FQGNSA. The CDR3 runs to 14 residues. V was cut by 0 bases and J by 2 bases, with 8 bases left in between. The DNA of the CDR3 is TGTGCCAGCAGCTTAGCGCAGGGGACCTACGAGCAGTACTTC. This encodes CASSLAQGTYEQYF.

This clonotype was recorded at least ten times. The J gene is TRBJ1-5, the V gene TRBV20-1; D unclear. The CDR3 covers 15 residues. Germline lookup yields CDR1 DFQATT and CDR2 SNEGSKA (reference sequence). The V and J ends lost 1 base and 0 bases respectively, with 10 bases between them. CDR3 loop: CSARAEGNSNQPQHF. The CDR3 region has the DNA TGCAGTGCTAGAGCTGAGGGCAATAGCAATCAGCCCCAGCATTTT.